This T cell receptor beta chain was identified during a study of T-cell memory formation after mild COVID-19. Study conclusions and caveats: Clones that shrank (day 15 to 85) were balanced CD4/CD8, whereas later expanders leaned CD4+.

The germline V and J ends were trimmed by 5 bases and 5 bases, with 12 bases remaining between them. The CDR3 runs to 14 residues. Germline-derived CDR1 and CDR2 are SGHTA and FQGNSA. MiXCR was run by TCRdb on the 5' RACE reads, yielding one entry per CDR3 protein. The sample has about 350,000 distinct CDR3 sequences, approximately 27% seen once. The sample holds a few counts of this clonotype. The antigen remains unidentified. Sequencing was done on a sample of PBMCs or a T cell subset sorted from them (not recorded which). This TCR was recovered from an adult woman who had mild COVID-19 (a few samples of this study predate the infection). Cell type and time point are not known. This sequence joins TRBV7-2 and TRBJ2-2; D remains ambiguous. CDR3 sequence reads: CASSAQKGTGELFF. CDR3 coding DNA: TGTGCCAGCAGCGCCCAGAAGGGAACCGGGGAGCTGTTTTTT.